The clone carrying this TCR beta chain was detected a few times. V lost 4 bases, J lost 7 bases, and 16 bases lay in between. Germline CDR1 is MNHNY and CDR2 is SVGAGI (reference sequence). The CDR3 length is 15 residues. Recipients received nonmyeloablative bone marrow transplants from related graft donors, with transient mixed chimerism. Unstimulated Tregs (CD4+CD25+CD127-) and CD4+CD25- non-Tregs were sorted from PBMCs. This sample is part of a study of Tregs in tolerant kidney transplant recipients. The table came from immunoSEQ multiplex PCR; TCRdb's copy has only in-frame clones and leaves some out. The sample contains under 90,000 clones, roughly 91% of which appear only once.

The sequence derives from a human patient who received a combined kidney and bone marrow transplant. Some T cells may be supplied by the graft donor. The chain uses TRBV6-6 and TRBJ2-2; maybe TRBD1 (7 bases). The sample consisted of CD4+ T cells from blood (PBMCs), taken 24 months after the transplant. The chain's CDR3 is CASSSVGGGIGELFF. DNA of the CDR3: TGTGCCAGCAGTTCCGTCGGAGGGGGCATCGGGGAGCTGTTTTTT.